These 22 T cell receptor beta chains were all obtained from the same sample, sequenced in a study of cytomegalovirus exposure and HLA in healthy donors. With 60 Vbeta and 13 Jbeta primers, the PCR was carried out. Generated by immunoSEQ multiplex PCR, the TCRdb table keeps only in-frame clones and is missing some. This table holds 150,000 to 200,000 clones, around 79% found once. The specimen was PBMCs. The receptors come from a woman in her fifties or sixties in good health and CMV-seronegative.

The count of this clone is one. This chain joins TRBV6-6 and TRBJ2-7; 8 bases align to TRBD1. V trimming: 7 bases; J trimming: 6 bases; junction bases outside the gene matches: 8. The CDR3 is 13 amino acids. Germline CDR1 is MNHNY and CDR2 is SVGAGI (reference sequence). The CDR3 bases are TGTGCCAGCAAACGGACAGGGTCGGGCGAGCAGTACTTC. It is translated as CASKRTGSGEQYF.

The chain employs TRBV7-2 and TRBJ2-1, with D tentatively TRBD2 (5 bases). The V and J ends lost 1 base and 9 bases respectively, with 7 bases between them. CDR1 SGHTA and CDR2 FQGNSA come from the germline V gene. The length of the CDR3 is 12 residues. The CDR3 spells CASSLVEGEQFF. The CDR3 coding sequence is TGTGCCAGCAGCTTAGTTGAGGGTGAGCAGTTCTTC.

The chain joins TRBV5-1 to TRBJ2-2; D remains unclear. The CDR3 length is 14 residues. Trimming shortened V by 0 bases and J by 9 bases, and 12 bases separated the two germline ends. Germline V gene sequence: CDR1 SGHRS, CDR2 YFSETQ. In nucleotides, the CDR3 is TGCGCCAGCAGCTTGGGCATGTCGGTGAGGGAGCTGTTTTTT. Its translation: CASSLGMSVRELFF. Supplemented by reference TRBV5-1 and TRBJ2-2, the full variable domain reads KAGVTQTPRYLIKTRGQQVTLSCSPISGHRSVSWYQQTPGQGLQFLFEYFSETQRNKGNFPGRFSGRQFSNSRSEMNVSTLELGDSALYLCASSLGMSVRELFFGEGSRLTVL.

The chain couples TRBV19 to TRBJ1-2; 7 bases fit TRBD1. From germline, CDR1 is LNHDA and CDR2 SQIVND (reference sequence). V was clipped by 3 bases and J by 6 bases; unmatched bases: 7. This CDR3 spans 14 amino acids. CDR3 protein: CASSILGQGDGYTF. The CDR3, as DNA: TGTGCCAGTAGTATTCTGGGCCAGGGGGATGGCTACACCTTC.

CDR3 residues: CASSLTLAGSEQYF. The CDR3 coding sequence is TGTGCCAGCAGCTTGACGCTAGCGGGATCCGAGCAGTACTTC. The chain combines TRBV7-9 with TRBJ2-7, with TRBD2 matching 9 bases. The CDR3 length is 14 residues. The germline gives CDR1 SEHNR, CDR2 FQNEAQ (reference sequence). V dropped 3 bases and J dropped 6; count of bases not matched to a gene: 6.

The rearrangement joins TRBV15 to TRBJ1-1, with TRBD1 matching 8 bases. The CDR3 has 16 amino acids. The germline gives CDR1 LNHNV, CDR2 YYDKDF (reference sequence). V dropped 5 bases and J dropped 0; count of bases not matched to a gene: 8. The CDR3 nucleotides read TGTGCCACCAGCTCCCGGACAGGGCCTTTGAACACTGAAGCTTTCTTT. This gives the protein CATSSRTGPLNTEAFF.

The CDR3 DNA is TGTGCCAGCAGCTTTTACCGGGACCAGCGGGCCTACGAGCAGTACTTC. Translated: CASSFYRDQRAYEQYF. This chain connects TRBV5-6 to TRBJ2-7; D is possibly TRBD2 (6 bases). The CDR3 extends over 16 amino acids. V was shortened by 2 bases and J by 2 bases, with 17 bases between the two germline ends. Germline CDR1 reads SGHDT; CDR2 reads YYEEEE.

This clone was recorded once. J is TRBJ1-4 and V is TRBV5-6; D uncertain. Trimming took 0 bases from V and 2 from J, leaving 17 bases between them. Germline V lookup: CDR1 SGHDT, CDR2 YYEEEE. CDR3 length: 18 amino acids. The CDR3 DNA reads as TGTGCCAGCAGCTTGGTTGGACTTTCGAGACCGACTAATGAAAAACTGTTTTTT. It specifies CASSLVGLSRPTNEKLFF.

J is TRBJ2-3 and V is TRBV7-3, with a possible D match to TRBD1 (6 bases). Germline V lookup: CDR1 SGHTA, CDR2 FQGTGA. The CDR3 loop spans 14 amino acids. V shed 7 bases and J shed 2 bases, with 13 bases lying between them. This CDR3 is CASTPRGSTDTQYF. CDR3 nucleotides: TGTGCCAGCACCCCAAGGGGGTCCACAGATACGCAGTATTTT. The variable domain in full, with the rest retrieved from reference TRBV7-3 and TRBJ2-3, is GAGVSQTPSNKVTEKGKYVELRCDPISGHTALYWYRQSLGQGPEFLIYFQGTGAADDSGLPNDRFFAVRPEGSVSTLKIQRTERGDSAVYLCASTPRGSTDTQYFGPGTRLTVL.

The chain is built from TRBV4-1 and TRBJ1-2, with 11 bases aligning to TRBD1. The V gene's germline CDR1 is MGHRA and CDR2 YSYEKL. CDR3 length equals 15 residues. The J segment lost 2 bases and the V segment lost 1 base, leaving 0 bases of the junction unmatched. In DNA form, the CDR3 reads TGCGCCAGCAGCCAAGGGGACAGGGGGAACTATGGCTACACCTTC. Translation: CASSQGDRGNYGYTF.

The chain couples TRBV7-8 to TRBJ1-1, with TRBD1 matching over 7 bases. The J segment lost 6 bases and the V segment lost 5 bases, leaving 9 bases of the junction unmatched. The germline V gene encodes CDR1 SGHVS and CDR2 FQNEAQ. The CDR3 length is 14 residues. The CDR3 DNA reads as TGTGCCAGCAGCCTCTTACAGGGGTCATCTGAAGCTTTCTTT. It specifies CASSLLQGSSEAFF.

This chain uses TRBV27 with TRBJ2-7; 9 nucleotides align to TRBD1. The V and J ends lost 5 bases and 3 bases, in that order; junction bases with no gene match: 5. Per the germline V gene, CDR1 is MNHEY and CDR2 is SMNVEV (reference sequence). The CDR3 is 14 amino acids. CDR3 amino acids: CASSRLGQGYEQYF. CDR3 coding DNA: TGTGCCAGCAGTCGGTTGGGACAGGGCTACGAGCAGTACTTC.

V gene TRBV7-9 combines with J gene TRBJ1-2; D not resolved. This CDR3 contains 15 residues. V shed 2 bases and J shed 2 bases, with 12 bases lying between them. From germline, CDR1 is SEHNR and CDR2 FQNEAQ (reference sequence). The CDR3 sequence is CASSLSSSANYGYTF. Written as DNA, the CDR3 is TGTGCCAGCAGCTTATCGAGTTCCGCCAACTATGGCTACACCTTC. Full variable domain (rest looked up from reference TRBV7-9 and TRBJ1-2): DTGVSQNPRHKITKRGQNVTFRCDPISEHNRLYWYRQTLGQGPEFLTYFQNEAQLEKSRLLSDRFSAERPKGSFSTLEIQRTEQGDSAMYLCASSLSSSANYGYTFGSGTRLTVV.

J is TRBJ1-2 and V is TRBV28, with a possible D match to TRBD1 (5 bases). Germline CDR1 reads MDHEN; CDR2 reads SYDVKM. The CDR3 runs to 13 residues. The ends were cut back, 6 bases at V and 6 bases at J, with 14 bases in the middle. In nucleotides, the CDR3 is TGTGCCAGCAGAGGGGAGGGAGGGCATGGCTACACCTTC. Encoded protein: CASRGEGGHGYTF.

This chain uses TRBV15 with TRBJ2-3; D may be TRBD2 (6 bases). Trimming removed 1 base at V and 0 bases at J, with 11 bases between. In germline, CDR1 is LNHNV, CDR2 YYDKDF (reference sequence). This CDR3 spans 16 amino acids. The chain's CDR3 is CATSRGDSDSTDTQYF. The CDR3 DNA reads as TGTGCCACCAGCAGAGGGGACTCAGACAGCACAGATACGCAGTATTTT.

The rearrangement uses TRBV7-8 and TRBJ2-2; 9 bases are a match to TRBD2. The V gene end was trimmed by 2 bases and the J gene end by 5 bases; junction bases not matched to a gene: 9. The CDR3 is 17 residues long. The germline CDR1 and CDR2 sequences are SGHVS and FQNEAQ. The CDR3 loop reads CASSLTLRGGGTGELFF. The CDR3 coding sequence is TGTGCCAGCAGCTTAACCCTGCGGGGGGGCGGGACCGGGGAGCTGTTTTTT.

The V and J genes are TRBV5-4 and TRBJ2-1; 11 bases map to TRBD2. Trimming removed 5 bases from V and 4 bases from J; junction bases left unmatched: 5. CDR3 size: 15 residues. Germline lookup yields CDR1 SGHNT and CDR2 YYREEE (reference sequence). Written as DNA, the CDR3 is TGTGCCAGCAGACTCGGGACTAGCGGTTACAATGAGCAGTTCTTC. Its protein product is CASRLGTSGYNEQFF. The full variable domain, completed using reference TRBV5-4 and TRBJ2-1, is ETGVTQSPTHLIKTRGQQVTLRCSSQSGHNTVSWYQQALGQGPQFIFQYYREEENGRGNFPPRFSGLQFPNYSSELNVNALELDDSALYLCASRLGTSGYNEQFFGPGTRLTVL.

The chain combines TRBV11-2 with TRBJ2-3; a weak D match, TRBD1 (6 bases). With 4 bases removed from V and 0 bases from J, the gap between germline ends came to 11 bases. The CDR3 length is 15 residues. Per the germline V gene, CDR1 is SGHAT and CDR2 is FQNNGV. For the CDR3, the DNA is TGTGCCAGCAGCTCGGACAGCGCTAGCACAGATACGCAGTATTTT. Translating it yields CASSSDSASTDTQYF.

The chain is built from TRBV7-8 and TRBJ2-7; a weak D match, TRBD2 (6 bases). Germline CDR1 is SGHVS and CDR2 is FQNEAQ. V lost 5 bases to trimming and J lost 4 bases, with 18 bases between them. The CDR3 sequence is 15 residues long. For the CDR3, the DNA is TGTGCCAGCAGCGCACCGGGACGGGGGACTTACGAGCAGTACTTC. Its protein is CASSAPGRGTYEQYF.

The V gene is TRBV11-2, the J gene TRBJ1-1; 8 bases are a match to TRBD1. Trimming at V came to 3 bases and at J to 7 bases, leaving 4 bases not matched to a gene. Germline CDR1 reads SGHAT; CDR2 reads FQNNGV. The CDR3 runs 13 residues. DNA for the CDR3: TGTGCCAGCAGCTTGGATGGGACAGGTGAAGCTTTCTTT. Protein: CASSLDGTGEAFF.

This clone was picked up one time. V gene TRBV11-2 combines with J gene TRBJ2-3; a weak D match, TRBD2 (5 bases). Germline V gene sequence: CDR1 SGHAT, CDR2 FQNNGV. This CDR3 is 16 amino acids long. V dropped 4 bases and J dropped 1 base, with 15 bases sitting between them. In DNA, the CDR3 is TGTGCCAGCAGCTCCAGAGAACTGAGGGGCACAGATACGCAGTATTTT. It translates to CASSSRELRGTDTQYF.

This chain links TRBV5-4 with TRBJ1-2; 7 positions agree with TRBD1. CDR1 and CDR2 from the germline V gene are SGHNT and YYREEE (reference sequence). With V trimmed by 3 bases and J by 4 bases, 6 bases remained unmatched. The CDR3 contains 14 residues. The CDR3 DNA reads as TGTGCCAGCAGCTCCCCGGCAGGGGGCTATGGCTACACCTTC. It specifies CASSSPAGGYGYTF.